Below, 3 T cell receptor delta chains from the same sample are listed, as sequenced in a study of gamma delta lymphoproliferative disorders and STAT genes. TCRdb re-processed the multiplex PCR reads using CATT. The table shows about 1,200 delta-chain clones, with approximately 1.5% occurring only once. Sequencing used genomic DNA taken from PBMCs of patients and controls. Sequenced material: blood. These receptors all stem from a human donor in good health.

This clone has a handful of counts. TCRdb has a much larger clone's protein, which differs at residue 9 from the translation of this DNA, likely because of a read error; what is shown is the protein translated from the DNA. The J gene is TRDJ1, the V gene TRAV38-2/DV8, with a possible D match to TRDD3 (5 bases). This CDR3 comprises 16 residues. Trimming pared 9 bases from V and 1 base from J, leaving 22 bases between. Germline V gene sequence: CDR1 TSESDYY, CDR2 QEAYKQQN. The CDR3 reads CAFEYEEGNTTDKLIF. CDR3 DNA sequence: TGTGCTTTCGAGTACGAAGAGGGGAACACCACCGATAAACTCATCTTT.

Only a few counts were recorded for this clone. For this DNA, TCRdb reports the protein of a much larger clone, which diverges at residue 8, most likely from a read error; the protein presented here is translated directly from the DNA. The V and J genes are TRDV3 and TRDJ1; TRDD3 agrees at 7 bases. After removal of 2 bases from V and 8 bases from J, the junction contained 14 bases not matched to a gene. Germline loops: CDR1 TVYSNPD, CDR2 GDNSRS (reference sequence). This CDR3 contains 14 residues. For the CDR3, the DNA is TGTGCCTTTGGCCGCTGGGGGGGACCGGGAAAACTCATCTTT. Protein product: CAFGRWGGPGKLIF.

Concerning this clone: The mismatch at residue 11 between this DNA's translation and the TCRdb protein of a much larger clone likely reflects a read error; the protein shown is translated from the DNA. This chain's CDR3 is CALGPPYTLSEGRRYTDKLIF. The DNA for the CDR3 is TGTGCTCTTGGCCCCCCTTACACGCTTAGTGAGGGTCGGAGGTACACCGATAAACTCATCTTT. The chain employs TRDV1 and TRDJ1; D gene unclear. Trimming removed 6 bases at V and 0 bases at J, with 32 bases between. Germline CDR1 and CDR2: TSWWSYY and QGS. The CDR3 covers 21 residues.